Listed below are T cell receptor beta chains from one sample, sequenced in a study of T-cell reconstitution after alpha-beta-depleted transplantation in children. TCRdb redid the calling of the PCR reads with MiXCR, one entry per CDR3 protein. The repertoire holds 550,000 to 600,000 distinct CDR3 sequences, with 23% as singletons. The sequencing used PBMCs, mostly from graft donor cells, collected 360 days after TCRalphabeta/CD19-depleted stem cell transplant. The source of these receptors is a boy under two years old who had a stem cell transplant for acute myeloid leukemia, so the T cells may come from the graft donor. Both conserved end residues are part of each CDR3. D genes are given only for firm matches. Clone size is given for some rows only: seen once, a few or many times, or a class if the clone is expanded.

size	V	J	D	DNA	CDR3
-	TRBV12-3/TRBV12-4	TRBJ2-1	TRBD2	TGTGCCAGCAGTTTAGAGCGGGGGCAGTTCTTC	CASSLERGQFF
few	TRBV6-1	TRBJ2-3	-	TGTGCCAGCAGCCCCACCCCACACACAGATACGCAGTATTTT	CASSPTPHTDTQYF
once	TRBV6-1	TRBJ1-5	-	TGTGCCAGCAGCCCGGGGGGTCGAGGGGCAAGGCAGCCCCAGCATTTT	CASSPGGRGARQPQHF
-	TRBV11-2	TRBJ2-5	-	TGTGCCAGCAGCTTAGATCTCGGGCCTGGAGGGCAAGAGACCCAGTACTTC	CASSLDLGPGGQETQYF
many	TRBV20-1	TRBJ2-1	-	TGCAGTGCTAGAGATCAATCTAGTCCCAATGAGCAGTTCTTC	CSARDQSSPNEQFF
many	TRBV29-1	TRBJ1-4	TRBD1	TGCAGCTCCGAGGGGACAGGGGGCAAACTGTTTTTT	CSSEGTGGKLFF
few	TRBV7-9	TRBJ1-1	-	TGTGCCAGCAGCTTACTGGGTTACACTGAAGCTTTCTTT	CASSLLGYTEAFF
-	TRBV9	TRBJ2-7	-	TGTGCCAGCAGCCCGAGGGACCGGCCCAACGAGCAGTACTTC	CASSPRDRPNEQYF
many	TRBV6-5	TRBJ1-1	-	TGTGCCAGCAGTTATGAATTAGGGCGAAGGGAAGCTTTCTTT	CASSYELGRREAFF
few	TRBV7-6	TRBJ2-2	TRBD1	TGTGCCAGCAGCTTAGCGTTGACAGGGACGAACACCGGGGAGCTGTTTTTT	CASSLALTGTNTGELFF
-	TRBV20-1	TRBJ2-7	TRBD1	TGCAGTGCTAGAGGAACCCCTAGACAGGGGCCCACTAAAGGGGGCAAAAAGCAGTACTTC	CSARGTPRQGPTKGGKKQYF
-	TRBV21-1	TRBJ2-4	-	TGTGCCAGCAGCAAAGACGGACAGAGAAAAAACATTCAGTACTTC	CASSKDGQRKNIQYF
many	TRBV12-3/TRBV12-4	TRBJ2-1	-	TGTGCCAGCAGTTTCTACCTTGAGCAGTTCTTC	CASSFYLEQFF
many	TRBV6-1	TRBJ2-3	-	TGTGCCAGCAGGCGGCGGGGGACAAGCACAGATACGCAGTATTTT	CASRRRGTSTDTQYF
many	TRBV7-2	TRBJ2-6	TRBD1	TGTGCCAGCAGGGACCGGGACAGGAGCCTCTCTGGGGCCAACGTCCTGACTTTC	CASRDRDRSLSGANVLTF
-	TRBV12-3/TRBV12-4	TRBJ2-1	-	TGTGCCAGCAGTTTAGGGCAGGGGAGGGGGTGGGAGCAGTTCTTC	CASSLGQGRGWEQFF
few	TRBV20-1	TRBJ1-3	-	TGCAGTGCTAGCGGGGTCCACTCTGGAAACACCATATATTTT	CSASGVHSGNTIYF
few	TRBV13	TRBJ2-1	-	TGTGCCAGCAGCTTGTTACGAGGGGAGCAGTTCTTC	CASSLLRGEQFF
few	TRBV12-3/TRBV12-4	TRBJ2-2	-	TGTGCCAGCAGCCCTCGCCTAGCGACCGGGGAGCTGTTTTTT	CASSPRLATGELFF
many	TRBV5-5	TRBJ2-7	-	TGTGCCAGCAGCTTGGCGTTAGGGTTTGCCTACGAGCAGTACTTC	CASSLALGFAYEQYF
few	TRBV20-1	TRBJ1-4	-	TGCAGTGCTAGAGGAGGGGGGTTTAGGACTAATGAAAAACTGTTTTTT	CSARGGGFRTNEKLFF
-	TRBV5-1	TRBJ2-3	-	TGCGCCAGCAGCGTGTCGCGGACCACAGATACGCAGTATTTT	CASSVSRTTDTQYF
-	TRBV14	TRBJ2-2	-	TGTGCCAGCAGCCAATCCTTTCCATTGGACCTCACCGGGGAGCTGTTTTTT	CASSQSFPLDLTGELFF
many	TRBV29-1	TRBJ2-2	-	TGCAGCGTTTGGTCTTACACCGGGGAGCTGTTTTTT	CSVWSYTGELFF
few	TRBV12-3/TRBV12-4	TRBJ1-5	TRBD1	TGTGCCAGCAGTTTTCAGGGACAGATTAGCAATCAGCCCCAGCATTTT	CASSFQGQISNQPQHF
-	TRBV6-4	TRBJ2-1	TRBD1	TGTGCCAGCAGTCGGACAGGGCCTAGCAATGAGCAGTTCTTC	CASSRTGPSNEQFF
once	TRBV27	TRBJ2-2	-	TGTGCCAGCAGCCGAAACAGGGACTTCACCGGGGAGCTGTTTTTT	CASSRNRDFTGELFF
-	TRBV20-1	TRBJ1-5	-	TGCAGTGCTAGAACAAGCGCGGAAGTCAATCAGCCCCAGCATTTT	CSARTSAEVNQPQHF
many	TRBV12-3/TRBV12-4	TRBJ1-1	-	TGTGCCAGCATCAGCGGACCGTCGGGAGAAGCTTTCTTT	CASISGPSGEAFF
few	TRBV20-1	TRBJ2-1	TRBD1	TGCAGTGCTAGAGATCATTGGCGGGACAGGGGCTTAGGTGAGCAGTTCTTC	CSARDHWRDRGLGEQFF
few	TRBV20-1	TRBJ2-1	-	TGCAGTGCTAGATCTGGGGGGGGGCCGTCCTACAATGAGCAGTTCTTC	CSARSGGGPSYNEQFF
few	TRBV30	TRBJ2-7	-	TGTGCCTGGAGTGTACAAACCTACGAGCAGTACTTC	CAWSVQTYEQYF
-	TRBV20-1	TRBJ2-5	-	TGCAGTGCTGAAGGCAGGGGCATTACCCAGTACTTC	CSAEGRGITQYF
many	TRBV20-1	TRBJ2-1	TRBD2	TGCAGTGCTAATAGCGGGGGCTCCTACAATGAGCAGTTCTTC	CSANSGGSYNEQFF
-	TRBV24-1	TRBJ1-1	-	TGTGCCACCAGTGATTCCAGGGAAGCTTTCTTT	CATSDSREAFF
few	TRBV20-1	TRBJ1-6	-	TGCAGTGCTAGAGACGGGGGCATCAATTCACCCCTCCACTTT	CSARDGGINSPLHF
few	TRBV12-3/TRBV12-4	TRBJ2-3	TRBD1	TGTGCCAGCAGTTTCCTCAGGGGGCAGAACACGCAGTATTTT	CASSFLRGQNTQYF
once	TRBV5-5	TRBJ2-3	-	TGTGCCAGCAGCTTCGGGGGCCTAGATACGCAGTATTTT	CASSFGGLDTQYF
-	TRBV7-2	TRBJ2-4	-	TGTGCCAGCAGTGGGGGTGCCAAAAACATTCAGTACTTC	CASSGGAKNIQYF
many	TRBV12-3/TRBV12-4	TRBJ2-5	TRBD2	TGTGCCAGCAGTTTAGGAGCGGGGGGGGAGACCCAGTACTTC	CASSLGAGGETQYF
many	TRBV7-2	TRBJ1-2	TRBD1	TGTGCCAGCAGCTTGGGGACAGCCAAAAGCTATGGCTACACCTTC	CASSLGTAKSYGYTF
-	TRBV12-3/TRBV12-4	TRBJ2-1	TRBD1	TGTGCCAGCAGTTTTCCCGGGACAGTGAACTACAATGAGCAGTTCTTC	CASSFPGTVNYNEQFF
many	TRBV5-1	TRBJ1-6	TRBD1	TGCGCCAGCAGCCTAAGGACAGGGACGGATTCACCCCTCCACTTT	CASSLRTGTDSPLHF
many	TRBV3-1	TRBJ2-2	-	TGTGCCAGCACCTGGGGACCTGGGGACACCGGGGAGCTGTTTTTT	CASTWGPGDTGELFF
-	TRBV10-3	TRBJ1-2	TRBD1	TGTGCCATCAGTGAGCAAGGGACAGGGGCGCTGTCCACCTTC	CAISEQGTGALSTF
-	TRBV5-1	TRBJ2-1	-	TGCGCCAGCAGCTTGGCCCCGGGACTCGAGAACGGTTACAATGAGCAGTTCTTC	CASSLAPGLENGYNEQFF
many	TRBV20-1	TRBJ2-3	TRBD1	TGCAGTGCTAGTGCCCCAGGGGGAGTCACAGATACGCAGTATTTT	CSASAPGGVTDTQYF